This T cell receptor beta chain was obtained from a study of CD8 T cells in Susac syndrome. Study information: Each patient with Susac syndrome, at the time of blood draw, was therapy-naive, on corticosteroids, or on intravenous immunoglobulin alone.

Random hexamers were used to reverse transcribe about 0.5 to 1 ug of RNA. From the immunoSEQ multiplex PCR reads, TCRdb called clonotypes with MiXCR, one entry per CDR3 protein. The sample holds around 79,000 distinct CDR3 sequences, roughly 95% seen once. CDR1 SGHNT and CDR2 YYREEE come from the germline V gene (reference sequence). This CDR3 has 16 residues. With V trimmed by 4 bases and J by 3 bases, 10 bases remained unmatched. J is TRBJ2-5 and V is TRBV5-4; 9 bases line up with TRBD1. Sequencing input: CD8+ T cells from PBMCs. This receptor was taken from a human donor with Susac syndrome. The CDR3 sequence: CASSSAWTGVEETQYF. The DNA for the CDR3 is TGTGCCAGCAGCAGTGCTTGGACAGGGGTGGAAGAGACCCAGTACTTC.